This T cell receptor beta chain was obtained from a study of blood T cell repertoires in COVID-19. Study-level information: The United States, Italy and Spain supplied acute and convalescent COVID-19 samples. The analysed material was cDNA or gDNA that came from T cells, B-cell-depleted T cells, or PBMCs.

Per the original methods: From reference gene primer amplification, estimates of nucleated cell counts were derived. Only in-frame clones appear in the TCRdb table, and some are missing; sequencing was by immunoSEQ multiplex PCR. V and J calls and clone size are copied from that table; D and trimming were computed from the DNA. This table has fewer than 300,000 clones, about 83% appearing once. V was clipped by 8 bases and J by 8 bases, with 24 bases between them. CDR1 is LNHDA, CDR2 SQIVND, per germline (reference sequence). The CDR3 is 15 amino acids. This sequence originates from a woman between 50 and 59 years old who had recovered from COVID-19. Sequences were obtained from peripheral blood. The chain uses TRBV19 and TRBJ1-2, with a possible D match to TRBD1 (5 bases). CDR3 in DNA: TGTGCCAGTTCAAGGCGGGACCCAACGGCGTCCGGCTACACCTTC. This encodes CASSRRDPTASGYTF.